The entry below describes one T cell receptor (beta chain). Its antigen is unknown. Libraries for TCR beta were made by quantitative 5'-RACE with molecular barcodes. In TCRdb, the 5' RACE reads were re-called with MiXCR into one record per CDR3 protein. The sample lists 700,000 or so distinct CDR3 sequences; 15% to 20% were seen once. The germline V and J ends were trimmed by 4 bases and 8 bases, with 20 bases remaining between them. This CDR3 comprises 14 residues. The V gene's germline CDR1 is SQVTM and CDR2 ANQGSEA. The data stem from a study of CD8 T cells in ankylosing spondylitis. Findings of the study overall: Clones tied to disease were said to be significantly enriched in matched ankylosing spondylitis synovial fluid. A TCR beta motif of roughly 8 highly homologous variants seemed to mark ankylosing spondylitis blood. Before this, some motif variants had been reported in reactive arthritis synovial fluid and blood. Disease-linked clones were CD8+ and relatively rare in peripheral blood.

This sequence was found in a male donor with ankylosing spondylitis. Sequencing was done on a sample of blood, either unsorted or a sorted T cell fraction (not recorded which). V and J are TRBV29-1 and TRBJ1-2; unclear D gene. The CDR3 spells CSVGPPGGIVGYTF. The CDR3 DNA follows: TGCAGCGTTGGTCCACCAGGAGGCATCGTCGGCTACACCTTC.